The next 11 T cell receptor beta chains were all read from a single sample in a study of OX40 agonist ivuxolimab in advanced cancers. TCRdb's table, derived via immunoSEQ multiplex PCR, lists solely in-frame clones and lacks some. The sample shows 42,000 or so clones, 65% to 85% of them seen only once. The material was CD4+ or CD8+ T cells sorted from blood, obtained in a trial of the OX40 agonist ivuxolimab. Receptors were obtained from an adult with an advanced solid tumor such as melanoma, head and neck, liver or kidney cancer.

The J gene is TRBJ2-7, the V gene TRBV19; 8 positions agree with TRBD1. CDR3 length: 14 residues. Germline CDR1 and CDR2: LNHDA and SQIVND (reference sequence). V was clipped by 6 bases and J by 2 bases; unmatched bases: 6. The DNA of the CDR3 is TGTGCCAGTAGGGCCCGACAGGGGACCTACGAGCAGTACTTC. This codes for CASRARQGTYEQYF.

The genes are TRBV5-1 and TRBJ2-1, with a weak D call TRBD2 (5 bases). Per germline, CDR1 SGHRS and CDR2 YFSETQ. V gave up 2 bases and J gave up 9 bases, with 9 bases separating them. This CDR3 has 12 residues. The CDR3 reads CASSLLGSEQFF. The DNA for the CDR3 is TGCGCCAGCAGCTTACTAGGTAGTGAGCAGTTCTTC.

This chain joins TRBV28 and TRBJ2-7, with D unclear. The germline CDR1 and CDR2 sequences are MDHEN and SYDVKM. V shed 8 bases and J shed 1 base, with 9 bases lying between them. This CDR3 spans 12 amino acids. Here the CDR3 reads CASQVNSYEQYF. CDR3 sequence (DNA): TGTGCCAGCCAGGTCAATTCCTACGAGCAGTACTTC. The whole variable domain, remainder taken from reference TRBV28 and TRBJ2-7, is DVKVTQSSRYLVKRTGEKVFLECVQDMDHENMFWYRQDPGLGLRLIYFSYDVKMKEKGDIPEGYSVSREKKERFSLILESASTNQTSMYLCASQVNSYEQYFGPGTRLTVT.

The genes are TRBV28 and TRBJ2-2; 7 bases align to TRBD1. Unmatched junction bases numbered 10, after V lost 6 bases and J lost 0 bases. This CDR3 has 17 amino acids. Germline-derived CDR1 and CDR2 are MDHEN and SYDVKM. CDR3 in DNA: TGTGCCAGCAGACCCCCGGACAGGACAACGAACACCGGGGAGCTGTTTTTT. Protein sequence: CASRPPDRTTNTGELFF. Full variable domain (rest looked up from reference TRBV28 and TRBJ2-2): DVKVTQSSRYLVKRTGEKVFLECVQDMDHENMFWYRQDPGLGLRLIYFSYDVKMKEKGDIPEGYSVSREKKERFSLILESASTNQTSMYLCASRPPDRTTNTGELFFGEGSRLTVL.

This clone was seen more than once but under ten times. The chain carries TRBV7-6 and TRBJ1-4; D uncertain. The germline V gene has CDR1 SGHVS and CDR2 FNYEAQ. CDR3 length: 12 residues. V was cut by 1 base and J by 12 bases, with 9 bases left in between. The CDR3 spells CASSLGGAELFF. Here the CDR3 DNA reads TGTGCCAGCAGCTTAGGGGGTGCGGAACTGTTTTTT. The full variable domain, rest sourced from reference TRBV7-6 and TRBJ1-4, is GAGVSQSPRYKVTKRGQDVALRCDPISGHVSLYWYRQALGQGPEFLTYFNYEAQQDKSGLPNDRFSAERPEGSISTLTIQRTEQRDSAMYRCASSLGGAELFFGSGTQLSVL.

The chain employs TRBV9 and TRBJ2-5, with 11 bases fitting TRBD2. The CDR3 consists of 16 residues. The V and J ends lost 4 bases and 1 base, in that order; junction bases with no gene match: 6. The germline V gene encodes CDR1 SGDLS and CDR2 YYNGEE. The CDR3 DNA is TGTGCCAGCAGCCTCCTAGCGGGGGGCCTCCAAGAGACCCAGTACTTC. This codes for CASSLLAGGLQETQYF.

This chain links TRBV6-6 with TRBJ2-7, with D possibly called TRBD1 or TRBD2 (5 bases each). The CDR3 contains 14 residues. Germline V gene data show CDR1 as MNHNY and CDR2 as SVGAGI (reference sequence). Trimming pared 6 bases from V and 5 bases from J, leaving 17 bases between. CDR3 sequence reads: CASRVGARAHEQYF. CDR3 bases: TGTGCCAGCAGGGTCGGGGCCAGGGCCCACGAGCAGTACTTC.

The chain carries TRBV7-2 and TRBJ2-3; maybe TRBD1 (6 bases). There are 15 residues in the CDR3. Germline V gene lookup returns CDR1 SGHTA and CDR2 FQGNSA. V was pared by 5 bases and J by 5 bases, with 17 bases between. CDR3 sequence (DNA): TGTGCCAGCAGCCTCTATAAGCAGGGGCGAGATACGCAGTATTTT. Protein product: CASSLYKQGRDTQYF.

This chain connects TRBV7-2 to TRBJ2-3, with TRBD1 as a possible D gene (6 bases). V was clipped by 1 base and J by 4 bases, with 9 bases between them. CDR1 SGHTA and CDR2 FQGNSA come from the germline V gene. CDR3 length: 14 amino acids. This CDR3 reads CASSLGGQADTQYF. CDR3 sequence (DNA): TGTGCCAGCAGCTTAGGGGGGCAGGCAGATACGCAGTATTTT.

The rearrangement links TRBV7-2 to TRBJ2-7; 8 bases line up with TRBD2. The CDR3 has 14 residues. Germline V CDR1 and CDR2: SGHTA, FQGNSA. The V gene end was trimmed by 6 bases and the J gene end by 2 bases; junction bases not matched to a gene: 6. CDR3: CASRPTSGTYEQYF. CDR3 nucleotides: TGTGCCAGCAGACCCACTAGCGGAACCTACGAGCAGTACTTC.

This chain joins TRBV7-3 and TRBJ1-5, with no clear D. The V end lost 1 base, the J end lost 7 bases, and 8 bases lay between the germline ends. Germline V gene sequence: CDR1 SGHTA, CDR2 FQGTGA. This CDR3 comprises 13 residues. CDR3 bases: TGTGCCAGCAGCTTAATAGACGGGCAGCCCCAGCATTTT. Protein sequence: CASSLIDGQPQHF. Using reference TRBV7-3 and TRBJ1-5 for the parts outside the CDR3, the full variable domain is GAGVSQTPSNKVTEKGKYVELRCDPISGHTALYWYRQSLGQGPEFLIYFQGTGAADDSGLPNDRFFAVRPEGSVSTLKIQRTERGDSAVYLCASSLIDGQPQHFGDGTRLSIL.